Below, 7 T cell receptor beta chains from the same sample are listed, as sequenced in a study of shared clonotypes between healthy human individuals. The method was immunoSEQ multiplex PCR; TCRdb's version includes in-frame clones alone and lacks a portion of them. This table holds 2.3 million or so clones, 85% to 95% found once. Sequencing input: naive CD4+ T cells from PBMCs. Subset specified: CD45RA+ positively selected. Receptor source: a man between 18 and 29 years old in good health. Some clones in this sample may be carry-over from other donors' samples.

This chain links TRBV7-3 with TRBJ1-3, with D maybe TRBD1 (6 bases). Germline CDR1 is SGHTA and CDR2 is FQGTGA. CDR3 size: 15 residues. Deletions cut 5 bases from V and 0 bases from J, with 11 bases between. The DNA for the CDR3 is TGTGCCAGCAGCCCCGGGACACTCTCTGGAAACACCATATATTTT. It yields the protein CASSPGTLSGNTIYF. The full variable domain, its missing parts supplied by reference TRBV7-3 and TRBJ1-3, is GAGVSQTPSNKVTEKGKYVELRCDPISGHTALYWYRQSLGQGPEFLIYFQGTGAADDSGLPNDRFFAVRPEGSVSTLKIQRTERGDSAVYLCASSPGTLSGNTIYFGEGSWLTVV.

The chain combines TRBV5-1 with TRBJ2-6; D is unresolved. Germline CDR1 and CDR2: SGHRS and YFSETQ. The V and J ends lost 4 bases and 0 bases respectively, with 14 bases between them. This CDR3 contains 17 residues. The CDR3 protein is CASSRAREYSGANVLTF. Here the CDR3 DNA reads TGCGCCAGCAGCCGCGCTCGCGAATACTCTGGGGCCAACGTCCTGACTTTC. The full variable domain, completed using reference TRBV5-1 and TRBJ2-6, is KAGVTQTPRYLIKTRGQQVTLSCSPISGHRSVSWYQQTPGQGLQFLFEYFSETQRNKGNFPGRFSGRQFSNSRSEMNVSTLELGDSALYLCASSRAREYSGANVLTFGAGSRLTVL.

This sequence joins TRBV12-5 and TRBJ2-5; D perhaps matches TRBD1 (6 bases). The CDR3 is 15 residues long. Germline V gives CDR1 LGHNT, CDR2 FRNRAP. V was clipped by 7 bases and J by 5 bases, with 20 bases between them. DNA for the CDR3: TGTGCTAGTGCTGATCCCCACAGGGCTGGCGAGACCCAGTACTTC. Translating gives CASADPHRAGETQYF.

V is TRBV29-1 and J is TRBJ2-1; 13 nucleotides align to TRBD2. J gave up 13 bases and V 4 bases, and 4 bases lay outside the gene matches. CDR3 size: 12 residues. The germline gives CDR1 SQVTM, CDR2 ANQGSEA. CDR3 DNA sequence: TGCAGCGTTGCAACTAGCGGGAGGGCCCAGTTCTTC. Translation: CSVATSGRAQFF.

V gene TRBV4-1 combines with J gene TRBJ2-3; 14 nucleotides agree with TRBD2. From germline, CDR1 is MGHRA and CDR2 YSYEKL. V was pared by 8 bases and J by 2 bases, with 18 bases of the junction left unmatched. This CDR3 is 20 amino acids long. The CDR3 loop is CASGAPQGLAGVPDTDTQYF. CDR3 nucleotides: TGCGCCAGCGGAGCCCCCCAGGGACTAGCGGGAGTACCTGACACAGATACGCAGTATTTT.

The chain links TRBV7-9 to TRBJ2-1, with 10 bases matching TRBD2. Germline V gives CDR1 SEHNR, CDR2 FQNEAQ (reference sequence). This CDR3 contains 14 residues. J gave up 13 bases and V 1 base, and 7 bases lay outside the gene matches. The CDR3 sequence: CASSLVASGGPQFF. Here the CDR3 DNA reads TGTGCCAGCAGCTTAGTTGCTAGCGGGGGCCCCCAGTTCTTC.

The gene calls are TRBV10-1 and TRBJ2-1; 10 nucleotides line up with TRBD1. The CDR3 runs 15 residues. J lost 6 bases, V lost 8 bases, and 10 bases had no gene match. Germline V CDR1 and CDR2: WNHNN, SYGVQD (reference sequence). As DNA, the CDR3 is TGCGCCAGCTCGACCCGCGGACAGGGGGGCAATGAGCAGTTCTTC. Its translation: CASSTRGQGGNEQFF.